One and the same sample provided the 29 T cell receptor beta chains below, sequenced in a study of blood T cell repertoires in COVID-19. Only in-frame clones appear in the TCRdb table, and some are missing; sequencing was by immunoSEQ multiplex PCR. The sample includes about 250,000 clones, around nine tenths of them seen just once. Input material: peripheral blood. The origin of the receptors is a man at least 80 years old with acute or convalescent COVID-19.

V gene TRBV7-6 combines with J gene TRBJ2-3, with a possible D match to TRBD2 (5 bases). The CDR3 contains 13 residues. CDR1 is SGHVS, CDR2 FNYEAQ, per germline. V shed 2 bases and J shed 5 bases, with 8 bases lying between them. The DNA of the CDR3 is TGTGCCAGCAGCTTAAGGGAGCGAGATACGCAGTATTTT. As protein: CASSLRERDTQYF.

The rearrangement uses TRBV15 and TRBJ2-3; D may be TRBD1 (6 bases). The V and J ends lost 1 base and 5 bases respectively, with 13 bases between them. Germline V gene lookup returns CDR1 LNHNV and CDR2 YYDKDF (reference sequence). The CDR3 length is 15 residues. The CDR3 nucleotides read TGTGCCACCAGCAGAGTAACAGGGTCGATAGATACGCAGTATTTT. Protein product: CATSRVTGSIDTQYF. The variable domain in full, completed from reference TRBV15 and TRBJ2-3, reads DAMVIQNPRYQVTQFGKPVTLSCSQTLNHNVMYWYQQKSSQAPKLLFHYYDKDFNNEADTPDNFQSRRPNTSFCFLDIRSPGLGDTAMYLCATSRVTGSIDTQYFGPGTRLTVL.

The chain joins TRBV19 to TRBJ1-1; D is unresolved. Germline values: CDR1 LNHDA, CDR2 SQIVND (reference sequence). The CDR3 length is 13 residues. V was shortened by 3 bases and J by 5 bases, with 10 bases between the two germline ends. CDR3 protein: CASSMRQRTEAFF. The CDR3, as DNA: TGTGCCAGTAGTATGCGGCAGAGGACTGAAGCTTTCTTT.

The V and J genes are TRBV28 and TRBJ1-2; 7 bases are a match to TRBD1. Germline values: CDR1 MDHEN, CDR2 SYDVKM. This CDR3 region has 13 residues. V shed 6 bases, J shed 3 bases, and the junction held 4 bases outside the gene matches. This CDR3 reads CASSARGYYGYTF. The CDR3 region has the DNA TGTGCCAGCAGCGCCAGGGGGTACTATGGCTACACCTTC.

The chain has TRBV28 and TRBJ1-2; 10 nucleotides agree with TRBD1. The CDR3 is made up of 16 amino acids. Germline trimming cut 4 bases from V and 4 bases from J; bases unmatched to any gene: 9. Germline CDR1 is MDHEN and CDR2 is SYDVKM. CDR3 protein: CASSYDRGPIIYGYTF. As DNA, the CDR3 is TGTGCCAGCAGTTACGACAGGGGGCCAATAATCTATGGCTACACCTTC.

The rearrangement uses TRBV6-1 and TRBJ2-2, with 11 bases identical to TRBD2. This CDR3 region has 16 residues. Trimming removed 4 bases from V and 0 bases from J; junction bases left unmatched: 1. In germline, CDR1 is MNHNS, CDR2 SASEGT. CDR3 sequence reads: CASSAGLAANTGELFF. The CDR3 nucleotides are TGTGCCAGCAGTGCGGGACTAGCGGCGAACACCGGGGAGCTGTTTTTT.

The V call is TRBV6-5, the J call TRBJ2-2; 9 bases agree with TRBD1. Unmatched junction bases numbered 4, after V lost 7 bases and J lost 4 bases. The germline V gene encodes CDR1 MNHEY and CDR2 SVGAGI. There are 14 residues in the CDR3. In DNA, the CDR3 is TGTGCCAGCATTGCGACAGGGGGCACCGGGGAGCTGTTTTTT. This translates into CASIATGGTGELFF.

The chain links TRBV18 to TRBJ2-3, with 9 bases lining up with TRBD2. V was pared by 0 bases and J by 1 base, with 2 bases of the junction left unmatched. The CDR3 is made up of 16 amino acids. Germline V gene lookup returns CDR1 KGHSH and CDR2 LQKENI. The DNA of the CDR3 is TGTGCCAGCTCACCACCGGAGCGGGGGGGCACAGATACGCAGTATTTT. This gives the protein CASSPPERGGTDTQYF.

The rearrangement uses TRBV9 and TRBJ1-2; the D is unclear. Trimming took off 0 bases at V and 0 bases at J, with 9 bases between the two ends. The CDR3 has 15 residues. Per the germline V gene, CDR1 is SGDLS and CDR2 is YYNGEE. The CDR3 spells CASSVVPTANYGYTF. The CDR3 DNA reads as TGTGCCAGCAGCGTAGTTCCCACGGCTAACTATGGCTACACCTTC.

In this sample, this clone turned up once. V usage is TRBV7-3 and J usage is TRBJ1-3, with D perhaps TRBD1 (5 bases). Trimming cost V 5 bases and J 4 bases, with 15 bases left between them. Germline CDR1 is SGHTA and CDR2 is FQGTGA. There are 15 residues in the CDR3. CDR3 residues: CASSPRGGRGNTIYF. The CDR3 DNA follows: TGTGCCAGCAGCCCTAGGGGAGGGCGGGGAAACACCATATATTTT.

About this clone itself: Germline is not matched at one junction end, which may reflect a read error. The chain joins TRBV11-1 to TRBJ2-1, with D hard to call. Germline V gives CDR1 SGHAT, CDR2 FQDESV (reference sequence). The length of the CDR3 is 11 residues. This chain's CDR3 is CASSSFNEQFF. Here the CDR3 DNA reads TGTGCCAGCAGCTCCTTCAATGAGCAGTTCTTC. Full variable domain (missing parts from reference TRBV11-1 and TRBJ2-1): EAEVAQSPRYKITEKSQAVAFWCDPISGHATLYWYRQILGQGPELLVQFQDESVVDDSQLPKDRFSAERLKGVDSTLKIQPAELGDSAMYLCASSSFNEQFFGPGTRLTVL.

The gene calls are TRBV6-6 and TRBJ2-3, with 9 positions matching TRBD1. With V trimmed by 3 bases and J by 2 bases, 6 bases remained unmatched. CDR1 and CDR2 from the germline V gene are MNHNY and SVGAGI (reference sequence). The CDR3 is 16 residues long. The CDR3: CASSYNRGPNTDTQYF. The CDR3 nucleotides read TGTGCCAGCAGTTATAACAGGGGGCCCAACACAGATACGCAGTATTTT.

The J gene is TRBJ2-3, the V gene TRBV4-3; D is ambiguous. The germline CDR1 and CDR2 sequences are LGHNA and YSLEER. Trimming cost V 0 bases and J 2 bases, with 12 bases left between them. The length of the CDR3 is 16 residues. The CDR3 sequence: CASSQELRPLTDTQYF. In nucleotides, the CDR3 is TGCGCCAGCAGCCAAGAACTGCGGCCCCTCACAGATACGCAGTATTTT.

This chain links TRBV6-2 or TRBV6-3 with TRBJ2-7; D perhaps matches TRBD2 (6 bases). This CDR3 has 16 amino acids. Germline lookup yields CDR1 MNHEY and CDR2 SVGEGT. Trimming shortened V by 6 bases and J by 2 bases, and 20 bases separated the two germline ends. CDR3 nucleotides: TGTGCCAGCAGCCTTCTGACCGGACTAAGGACCTACGAGCAGTACTTC. It yields the protein CASSLLTGLRTYEQYF.

The rearrangement joins TRBV7-9 to TRBJ1-3; no reliable D call. Germline loops: CDR1 SEHNR, CDR2 FQNEAQ (reference sequence). The CDR3 has 13 residues. V lost 6 bases to trimming and J lost 8 bases, with 14 bases between them. CDR3: CASSYTTGDTIYF. The CDR3 DNA sequence: TGTGCCAGCAGTTACACGACGGGAGACACCATATATTTT.

This clone was picked up a small number of times. This chain links TRBV18 with TRBJ1-3; D gene ambiguous. CDR3 length equals 15 residues. V was cut by 3 bases and J by 7 bases, with 16 bases left in between. The V gene's germline CDR1 is KGHSH and CDR2 LQKENI. The CDR3 sequence is CASSPRQLSGNTIYF. The CDR3 DNA is TGTGCCAGCTCACCCCGGCAACTTAGCGGCAACACCATATATTTT.

The chain joins TRBV6-1 to TRBJ1-6; D unclear. The ends were cut back, 3 bases at V and 4 bases at J, with 4 bases in the middle. Germline V gene lookup returns CDR1 MNHNS and CDR2 SASEGT. The CDR3 has 13 amino acids. The CDR3 region has the DNA TGTGCCAGCAGTGACAGATATAATTCACCCCTCCACTTT. Translation gives CASSDRYNSPLHF.

This clone has a handful of counts. The CDR3 reads CSVGLTLNTEAFF. In DNA form, the CDR3 reads TGCAGCGTTGGACTGACGTTGAACACTGAAGCTTTCTTT. The gene calls are TRBV29-1 and TRBJ1-1, with D unclear. This CDR3 spans 13 amino acids. Trimming took off 4 bases at V and 0 bases at J, with 9 bases between the two ends. Germline CDR1 reads SQVTM; CDR2 reads ANQGSEA.

This sequence joins TRBV4-1 and TRBJ1-3, with 9 bases aligning to TRBD1. CDR1 MGHRA and CDR2 YSYEKL come from the germline V gene. The J segment lost 5 bases and the V segment lost 4 bases, leaving 3 bases of the junction unmatched. The CDR3 spans 14 residues. Here the CDR3 DNA reads TGCGCCAGCAGCCGGGACAGGGATAGAAACACCATATATTTT. Translation: CASSRDRDRNTIYF.

V gene TRBV18 combines with J gene TRBJ2-1; 11 nucleotides align to TRBD2. V lost 0 bases to trimming and J lost 9 bases; unmatched junction nucleotides: 4. The CDR3 contains 15 residues. Germline loops: CDR1 KGHSH, CDR2 LQKENI. In DNA, the CDR3 is TGTGCCAGCTCACCACCACTAGCGGGAGATGCTGAGCAGTTCTTC. Protein: CASSPPLAGDAEQFF.

The chain joins TRBV19 to TRBJ1-2; TRBD1 matches 7 bases. CDR1 LNHDA and CDR2 SQIVND come from the germline V gene (reference sequence). The CDR3 consists of 13 residues. As DNA, the CDR3 is TGTGTCTTTGACAGGGAAGTAGTCTATGGCTACACCTTC. Protein: CVFDREVVYGYTF. The complete variable domain, with remaining parts taken from reference TRBV19 and TRBJ1-2, reads DGGITQSPKYLFRKEGQNVTLSCEQNLNHDAMYWYRQDPGQGLRLIYYSQIVNDFQKGDIAEGYSVSREKKESFPLTVTSAQKNPTAFYLCVFDREVVYGYTFGSGTRLTVV.

This rearrangement joins TRBV9 to TRBJ2-1, with D tentatively TRBD2 (5 bases). Germline CDR1 reads SGDLS; CDR2 reads YYNGEE. The CDR3 spans 17 residues. Trimming pared 0 bases from V and 0 bases from J, leaving 13 bases between. CDR3 DNA sequence: TGTGCCAGCAGCGTAGCCATGGCGGGTTTCTCCTACAATGAGCAGTTCTTC. Translating it yields CASSVAMAGFSYNEQFF.

The CDR3 DNA reads as TGTGCCAGCACAGAGATAAGGACAGGGCAGTACTTC. Its protein is CASTEIRTGQYF. The chain joins TRBV7-9 to TRBJ2-7, with 7 positions matching TRBD1. The CDR3 is made up of 12 amino acids. The V segment lost 7 bases and the J segment 9 bases; nucleotides outside the gene matches: 9. CDR1 and CDR2 (germline): SEHNR, FQNEAQ (reference sequence).

This clone came up a few times. The V gene is TRBV24-1, the J gene TRBJ2-1; 8 positions match TRBD1. The germline gives CDR1 KGHDR, CDR2 SFDVKD. V was clipped by 1 base and J by 7 bases; unmatched bases: 8. This CDR3 spans 16 amino acids. Written as DNA, the CDR3 is TGTGCCACCAGTGATTTTAGAGGACAGGGCTATAATGAGCAGTTCTTC. This translates into CATSDFRGQGYNEQFF.

This clone has a single count. The chain combines TRBV3-1 (or the pseudogene TRBV3-2) with TRBJ2-7; D gene unclear. V was shortened by 1 base and J by 5 bases, with 6 bases between the two germline ends. In germline, CDR1 is LGHDT, CDR2 YNNKEL (reference sequence). The CDR3 covers 12 residues. Written as DNA, the CDR3 is TGTGCCAGCAGCCAAGGGGCTCACGAGCAGTACTTC. It translates to CASSQGAHEQYF.

This chain uses TRBV6-4 with TRBJ2-1, with 11 bases lining up with TRBD2. V lost 5 bases to trimming and J lost 9 bases; unmatched junction nucleotides: 9. Germline V gives CDR1 MRHNA, CDR2 SNTAGT. The CDR3 spans 15 residues. The CDR3 DNA is TGTGCCAGCAGTCCTGTAGCGGGAGGGCCAGGTGAGCAGTTCTTC. The encoded protein is CASSPVAGGPGEQFF.

The V and J genes are TRBV7-2 and TRBJ2-7, with D perhaps matching TRBD2 (6 bases). The CDR3 totals 15 residues. Germline CDR1 is SGHTA and CDR2 is FQGNSA. V lost 1 base and J 1 base, leaving 11 bases between the germline ends. CDR3 sequence: CASSLGAGPSYEQYF. CDR3 nucleotides: TGTGCCAGCAGCTTAGGGGCGGGGCCGTCCTACGAGCAGTACTTC.

DNA for the CDR3: TGTGCCAGCAGCTTTCGTGGACAGGCGCTTCTCTACACCTTC. Translated, it gives CASSFRGQALLYTF. The chain carries TRBV7-9 and TRBJ1-2; TRBD1 matches at 7 bases. Germline V gives CDR1 SEHNR, CDR2 FQNEAQ (reference sequence). CDR3 length: 14 residues. V was clipped by 3 bases and J by 10 bases; unmatched bases: 11. The whole variable domain, filled in from reference TRBV7-9 and TRBJ1-2, reads DTGVSQNPRHKITKRGQNVTFRCDPISEHNRLYWYRQTLGQGPEFLTYFQNEAQLEKSRLLSDRFSAERPKGSFSTLEIQRTEQGDSAMYLCASSFRGQALLYTFGSGTRLTVV.

J is TRBJ2-3 and V is TRBV3-1 (or the pseudogene TRBV3-2); D is undetermined. Trimming left V 0 bases short and J 2 bases short, with 12 bases between. CDR1 and CDR2 (germline): LGHDT, YNNKEL (reference sequence). The CDR3 runs to 16 residues. This chain's CDR3 is CASSQDLAQNTDTQYF. The CDR3, as DNA: TGTGCCAGCAGCCAAGATCTGGCTCAGAACACAGATACGCAGTATTTT.